These 12 T cell receptor beta chains were all obtained from the same sample, sequenced in a study of blood T cell repertoires in COVID-19. Data came from immunoSEQ multiplex PCR; TCRdb stores just in-frame clones and leaves some out. The table records approximately 330,000 clones, roughly 89% of them present only once. The sequenced sample was PBMCs or T cells enriched from blood (not recorded which). The receptor source for this set is a woman aged 25-40 years who had recovered from COVID-19.

The chain combines TRBV21-1 with TRBJ1-1; the D call in the table, TRBD1, was not verified against the DNA. TRBV21-1 is given as a pseudogene. The CDR3 length is 15 residues. CDR3 DNA: TGTGCCAGCAGCAGAGCCGACAGGTATTTCACTGAAGCTTTCTTT. Its translation is CASSRADRYFTEAFF.

The chain employs TRBV28 and TRBJ2-7; 10 bases agree with TRBD1. Germline V gene lookup returns CDR1 MDHEN and CDR2 SYDVKM. The CDR3 covers 14 residues. J gave up 2 bases and V 5 bases, and 3 bases lay outside the gene matches. The CDR3 is CASSGTGATYEQYF. CDR3 DNA: TGTGCCAGCAGTGGGACAGGGGCTACCTACGAGCAGTACTTC.

This sequence joins TRBV2 and TRBJ2-1; no firm D call. The germline gives CDR1 SNHLY, CDR2 FYNNEI. The CDR3 runs 15 residues. Trimming took off 0 bases at V and 6 bases at J, with 12 bases between the two ends. CDR3 region: CASSEALGRFNEQFF. Written as DNA, the CDR3 is TGTGCCAGCAGTGAAGCGCTTGGCAGGTTCAATGAGCAGTTCTTC.

The chain couples TRBV28 to TRBJ2-3; 10 bases are a match to TRBD2. The germline CDR1 and CDR2 sequences are MDHEN and SYDVKM. CDR3 size: 15 residues. Germline trimming cut 4 bases from V and 3 bases from J; bases unmatched to any gene: 4. The CDR3 here is CASSSSSGSTDTQYF. In DNA, the CDR3 is TGTGCCAGCAGTTCATCTAGCGGGAGTACAGATACGCAGTATTTT.

J is TRBJ2-7 and V is TRBV19; D uncertain. Between the trimmed V and J ends, which lost 3 bases and 2 bases, there was a span of 8 bases. Germline values: CDR1 LNHDA, CDR2 SQIVND (reference sequence). The CDR3 is made up of 13 amino acids. DNA for the CDR3: TGTGCCAGTAGTATCTACCTAACCTACGAGCAGTACTTC. This gives the protein CASSIYLTYEQYF.

The gene calls are TRBV11-2 and TRBJ1-4; 10 bases fit TRBD1. The CDR3 loop spans 15 amino acids. The junction had 3 bases not matched to a gene; V was cut back by 4 bases and J by 4 bases. In germline, CDR1 is SGHAT, CDR2 FQNNGV. Here the CDR3 DNA reads TGTGCCAGCAGCTCCGGGACAGGGGTTAATGAAAAACTGTTTTTT. Translating it yields CASSSGTGVNEKLFF.

The chain couples TRBV5-1 to TRBJ2-1; 10 bases fit TRBD2. V lost 4 bases, J lost 0 bases, and 16 bases stayed unmatched. CDR3 length: 20 amino acids. Germline V gene lookup returns CDR1 SGHRS and CDR2 YFSETQ. The CDR3 here is CASSPKKREGYSSSYNEQFF. CDR3 sequence (DNA): TGCGCCAGCAGCCCAAAAAAGCGGGAGGGATATAGTAGCTCCTACAATGAGCAGTTCTTC.

The J gene is TRBJ2-7, the V gene TRBV7-6, with 12 bases aligning to TRBD1. This CDR3 has 16 residues. After removal of 5 bases from V and 7 bases from J, the junction contained 12 bases not matched to a gene. Germline V lookup: CDR1 SGHVS, CDR2 FNYEAQ. CDR3 sequence: CASSQRWGQGASEQYF. CDR3 in DNA: TGTGCCAGCAGCCAAAGGTGGGGACAGGGGGCCTCAGAGCAGTACTTC.

The chain uses TRBV5-4 and TRBJ2-5, with no clear D. Germline CDR1 SGHNT, CDR2 YYREEE (reference sequence). The CDR3 has 13 amino acids. Trimming removed 0 bases at V and 2 bases at J, with 5 bases between. The CDR3 sequence is CASSLGQQETQYF. CDR3 nucleotide sequence: TGTGCCAGCAGCTTGGGTCAGCAAGAGACCCAGTACTTC.

This chain links TRBV28 with TRBJ2-7; D ambiguous. Germline CDR1 is MDHEN and CDR2 is SYDVKM. The V end lost 1 base, the J end lost 2 bases, and 6 bases lay between the germline ends. CDR3 length equals 13 residues. The DNA for the CDR3 is TGTGCCAGCAGTTTATCCCACACCTACGAGCAGTACTTC. Protein sequence: CASSLSHTYEQYF.

The chain joins TRBV7-3 to TRBJ2-1; 9 bases fit TRBD1. Germline lookup yields CDR1 SGHTA and CDR2 FQGTGA. V was pared by 3 bases and J by 3 bases, with 12 bases of the junction left unmatched. The CDR3 consists of 18 residues. CDR3 DNA: TGTGCCAGCAGCTTCAGGGAGTCGGGACAGGGTAGCTACAATGAGCAGTTCTTC. This encodes CASSFRESGQGSYNEQFF.

This chain joins TRBV14 and TRBJ1-4; unclear D gene. This CDR3 region has 14 residues. V dropped 4 bases and J dropped 0 bases, with 6 bases sitting between them. Germline assignment: CDR1 SGHDN and CDR2 FVKESK. CDR3 nucleotides: TGTGCCAGCAGCCCAACATCAACTAATGAAAAACTGTTTTTT. Protein product: CASSPTSTNEKLFF. Complete variable domain (other parts from reference TRBV14 and TRBJ1-4): EAGVTQFPSHSVIEKGQTVTLRCDPISGHDNLYWYRRVMGKEIKFLLHFVKESKQDESGMPNNRFLAERTGGTYSTLKVQPAELEDSGVYFCASSPTSTNEKLFFGSGTQLSVL.